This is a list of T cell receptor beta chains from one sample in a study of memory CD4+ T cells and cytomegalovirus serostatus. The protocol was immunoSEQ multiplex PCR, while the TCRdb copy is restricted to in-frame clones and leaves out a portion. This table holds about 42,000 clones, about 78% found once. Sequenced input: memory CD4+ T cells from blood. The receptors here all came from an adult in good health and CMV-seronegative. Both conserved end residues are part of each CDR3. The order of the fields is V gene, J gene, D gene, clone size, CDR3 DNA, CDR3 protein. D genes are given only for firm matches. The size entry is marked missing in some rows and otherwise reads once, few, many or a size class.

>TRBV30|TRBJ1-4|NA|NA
TGTGCCTGGAGACACCCAGGGTCAACTAATGAAAAACTGTTTTTT
CAWRHPGSTNEKLFF
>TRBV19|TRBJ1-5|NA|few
TGTGCCAGTAGTATTAATGGAAATCAGCCCCAGCATTTT
CASSINGNQPQHF
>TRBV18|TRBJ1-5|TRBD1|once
TGTGCCAGCTCACCGTCGGGACAGGGAAGGCAGCCCCAGCATTTT
CASSPSGQGRQPQHF
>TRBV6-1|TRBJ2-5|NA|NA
TGTGCCAGTCTTCGGACATACCAAGAGACCCAGTACTTC
CASLRTYQETQYF
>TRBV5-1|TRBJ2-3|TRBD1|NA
TGCGCCAGCAGCCCCGGACAGGGGGCAGATACGCAGTATTTT
CASSPGQGADTQYF
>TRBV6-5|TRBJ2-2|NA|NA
TGTGCCAGCAAAGAGGGCCGGCACACCGGGGAGCTGTTTTTT
CASKEGRHTGELFF
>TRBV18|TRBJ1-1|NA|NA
TGTGCCAGCTCACCGACCTCCCAAACTGAAGCTTTCTTT
CASSPTSQTEAFF
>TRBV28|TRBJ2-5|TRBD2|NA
TGTGCCAGTTTTCTAGCGGGGGAAAAAGAGACCCAGTACTTC
CASFLAGEKETQYF
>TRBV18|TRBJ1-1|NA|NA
TGTGCCAGCTCACCTCAAGGGGCGGACACTGAAGCTTTCTTT
CASSPQGADTEAFF
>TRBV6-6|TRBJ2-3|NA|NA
TGTGCCAGCAGTGACGCCTCTGGGATGAATACGCAGTATTTT
CASSDASGMNTQYF
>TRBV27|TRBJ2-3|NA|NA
TGTGCCAGCAGTTTATTCTCCGGGGCAACAGATACGCAGTATTTT
CASSLFSGATDTQYF
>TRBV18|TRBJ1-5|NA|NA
TGTGCCAGCTCACCGGGCTACGATCAGCCCCAGCATTTT
CASSPGYDQPQHF
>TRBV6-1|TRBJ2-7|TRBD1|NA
TGTGCCAGCAGCGACAGGGGGATCTACGAGCAGTACTTC
CASSDRGIYEQYF
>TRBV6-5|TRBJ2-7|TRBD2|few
TGTGCCAGCAGTCCCCAGCGGGGGGGCTACGAGCAGTACTTC
CASSPQRGGYEQYF
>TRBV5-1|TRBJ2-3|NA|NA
TGCGCCAGCAGCCCTGCGGTCCCCACAGATACGCAGTATTTT
CASSPAVPTDTQYF
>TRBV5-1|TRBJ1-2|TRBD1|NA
TGCGCCAGCAGTCACCGGGACAGGGGGCAAGGCTACACCTTC
CASSHRDRGQGYTF
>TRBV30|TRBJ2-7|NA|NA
TGTGCCTGGAGTGCGGGCAGGTTCTCCTACGAGCAGTACTTC
CAWSAGRFSYEQYF
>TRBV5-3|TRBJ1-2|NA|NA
TGTGCCAGAAGCTCCGGGCAGACCCCCCGCTATGGCTACACCTTC
CARSSGQTPRYGYTF
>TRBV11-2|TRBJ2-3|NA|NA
TGTGCCAGCAGCCCCCGACCCAGCACAGATACGCAGTATTTT
CASSPRPSTDTQYF
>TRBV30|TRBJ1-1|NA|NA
TGTGCCTGGAGTGCGGAGAACACTGAAGCTTTCTTT
CAWSAENTEAFF
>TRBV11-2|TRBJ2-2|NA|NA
TGTGCCAGCAGTATTCAGTACACCGGGGAGCTGTTTTTT
CASSIQYTGELFF
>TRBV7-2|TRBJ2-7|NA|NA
TGTGCCAGCAGCCGAACCGGGACTTATATCTCCTACGAGCAGTACTTC
CASSRTGTYISYEQYF
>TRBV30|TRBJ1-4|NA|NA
TGTGCCTGGAATGGAGGCAGGGGTAATGAAAAACTGTTTTTT
CAWNGGRGNEKLFF
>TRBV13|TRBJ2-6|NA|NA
TGTGCCAGCAGCTTAACCCAGGGGCTCCTTACTGGGGCCAACGTCCTGACTTTC
CASSLTQGLLTGANVLTF
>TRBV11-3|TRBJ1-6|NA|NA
TGTGCCAGCAGCCCGGCCCGGGATTCACCCCTCCACTTT
CASSPARDSPLHF
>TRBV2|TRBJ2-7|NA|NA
TGTGCCAGCAGTGACGGGGTCTTAGGCTACGAGCAGTACTTC
CASSDGVLGYEQYF
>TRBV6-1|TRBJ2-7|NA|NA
TGTGCCAGCAGTACCCACAGGGAGGACGAGCAGTACTTC
CASSTHREDEQYF
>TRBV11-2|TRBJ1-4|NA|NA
TGTGCCAGCAGTCGATCAAGGGGGGCCTCACATGAACTGTTTTTT
CASSRSRGASHELFF
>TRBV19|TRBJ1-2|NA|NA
TGTGCCAGTAGTAGAAGAGCAGGGGAGGCCTTTGGAGGCTACACCTTC
CASSRRAGEAFGGYTF
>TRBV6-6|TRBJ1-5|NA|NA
TGTGCCAGCAGCCCCGAGGGGGGGGCCGACAATCAGCCCCAGCATTTT
CASSPEGGADNQPQHF
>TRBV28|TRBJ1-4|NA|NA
TGTGCCAGCAGCCCGGCTACTAGGGTTGCTAATGAAAAACTGTTTTTT
CASSPATRVANEKLFF
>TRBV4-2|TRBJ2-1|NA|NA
TGTGCCAGCAGCCAAGATGACGGCGGGGCGGAGGGTAATGAGCAGTTCTTC
CASSQDDGGAEGNEQFF
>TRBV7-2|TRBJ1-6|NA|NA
TGTGCCAGCAGCGATTCGGACCGGGGGACCCTCCACTTT
CASSDSDRGTLHF
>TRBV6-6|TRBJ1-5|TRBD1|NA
TGTGCCAGCAGTAAACCTGGACAGGAAAATCAGCCCCAGCATTTT
CASSKPGQENQPQHF
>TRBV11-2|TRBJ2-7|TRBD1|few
TGTGCCAGCAGCCCCCTCGGGAGGACAGGGGGCTACGAGCAGTACTTC
CASSPLGRTGGYEQYF
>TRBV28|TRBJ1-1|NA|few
TGTGCCACCCTAGTAAGGGTCGCGAACACTGAAGCTTTCTTT
CATLVRVANTEAFF
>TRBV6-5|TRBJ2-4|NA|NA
TGTGCCAGCGTTCAGCCGGCTGACATTCAGTACTTC
CASVQPADIQYF
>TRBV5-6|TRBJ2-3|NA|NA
TGTGCCAGCAGCGCGGGACTCCGCTTGAGCACAGATACGCAGTATTTT
CASSAGLRLSTDTQYF
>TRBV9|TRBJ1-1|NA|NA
TGTGCCAGCAGCGGCAGGGCCATGAACACTGAAGCTTTCTTT
CASSGRAMNTEAFF
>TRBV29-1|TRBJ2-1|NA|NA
TGCAGCGTTGATGGCGGGGTGAGGGTATACAATGAGCAGTTCTTC
CSVDGGVRVYNEQFF